Listed here is a single TCR beta chain. Antigen specificity is unknown. These data originate in a study of CD8 T cells in ankylosing spondylitis. Study-level findings and limits: There was a TCR beta motif, made of several highly homologous variants, that appeared characteristic of ankylosing spondylitis blood.

The CDR3 is 13 amino acids. Germline V gene lookup returns CDR1 MNHEY and CDR2 SVGEGT. Trimming took 1 base from V and 10 from J, leaving 12 bases between them. MiXCR was run by TCRdb on the 5' RACE reads, yielding one entry per CDR3 protein. The sample carries about 420,000 distinct CDR3 sequences, about 22% recorded once. What was sequenced was blood, either unsorted or a sorted T cell fraction (not recorded which). The chain has TRBV6-2 or TRBV6-3 and TRBJ2-3; D is unclear. The receptor comes from a male donor with ankylosing spondylitis. CDR3 in amino acids: CASSYFRSVAQYF. In DNA, the CDR3 is TGTGCCAGCAGTTACTTCCGGAGTGTGGCGCAGTATTTT.